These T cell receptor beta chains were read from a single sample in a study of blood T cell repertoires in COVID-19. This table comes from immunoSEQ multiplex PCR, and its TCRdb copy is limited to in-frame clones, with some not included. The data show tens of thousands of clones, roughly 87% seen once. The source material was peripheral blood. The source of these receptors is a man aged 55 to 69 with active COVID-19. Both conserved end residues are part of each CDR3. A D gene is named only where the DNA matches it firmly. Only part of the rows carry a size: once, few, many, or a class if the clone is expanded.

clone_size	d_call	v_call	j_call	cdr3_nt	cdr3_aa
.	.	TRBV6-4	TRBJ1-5	TGTGCCAGCAGTCAGACCCTTCGGGGGCCCCAGCATTTT	CASSQTLRGPQHF
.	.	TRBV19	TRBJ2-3	TGTGCCAGTCGTAAATCGGGGGGCACAGATACGCAGTATTTT	CASRKSGGTDTQYF
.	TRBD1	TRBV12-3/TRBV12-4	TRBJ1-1	TGTGCCAGCAGTCCGACAGGGCGGACTGAAGCTTTCTTT	CASSPTGRTEAFF
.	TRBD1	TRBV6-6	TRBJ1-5	TGTGCCAGCGGGGCAGGGGGCGCCGCTGGTCAGCCCCAGCATTTT	CASGAGGAAGQPQHF
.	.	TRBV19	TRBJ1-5	TGTGCCAGTAGTACCAGGGAGGCAGGTCAGCCCCAGCATTTT	CASSTREAGQPQHF
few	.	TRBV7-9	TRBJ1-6	TGTGCCAGCCGTCTCGGTCGGGGAACGAATTCACCCCTCCACTTT	CASRLGRGTNSPLHF
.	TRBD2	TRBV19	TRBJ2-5	TGTGCCAGTAGTCTCCCTAGCGGGCGCGGAAATAAAGAGACCCAGTACTTC	CASSLPSGRGNKETQYF
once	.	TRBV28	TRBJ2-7	TGTGCCAGCAAATTCCGGGACAACTCCTACGAGCAGTACTTC	CASKFRDNSYEQYF
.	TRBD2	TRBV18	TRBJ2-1	TGTGCCAGCTTCACCAGCCTAGCGGGGACTTTGGATGAGCAGTTCTTC	CASFTSLAGTLDEQFF
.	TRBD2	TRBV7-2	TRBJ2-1	TGTGCCAGCAGCCCTCAACTAGCGGGGGGGTACAATGAGCAGTTCTTC	CASSPQLAGGYNEQFF
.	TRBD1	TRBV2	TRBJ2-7	TGTGCCAGCACGCAGGACAGGGATTCTCCCGAGCAGTACTTC	CASTQDRDSPEQYF
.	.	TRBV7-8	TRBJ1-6	TGTGCCAGCAGCTTATCCCAGAAATATTCACCCCTCCACTTT	CASSLSQKYSPLHF
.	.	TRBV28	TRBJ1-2	TGTGCCAGCAGTTTACAGGGGCTTACTAACTATGGCTACACCTTC	CASSLQGLTNYGYTF
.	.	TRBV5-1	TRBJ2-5	TGCGCCAGCAGCCCGAACGGAGTAGAGACCCAGTACTTC	CASSPNGVETQYF
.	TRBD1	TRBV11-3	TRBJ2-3	TGTGCCAGCAGCCTAAGACAGGGGGCGGAGGGAGATACGCAGTATTTT	CASSLRQGAEGDTQYF
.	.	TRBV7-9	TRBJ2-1	TGTGCCAGCAGCCGGGACTCCGAGTTCTTC	CASSRDSEFF
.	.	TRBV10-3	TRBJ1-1	TGTGCCATCAGGGCTCCGCAACAGTTGAACACTGAAGCTTTCTTT	CAIRAPQQLNTEAFF
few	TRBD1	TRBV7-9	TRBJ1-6	TGTGCCAGCAGCCTCGCGAGGGGGCCCAATTCACCCCTCCACTTT	CASSLARGPNSPLHF
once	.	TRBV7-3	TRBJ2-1	TGTGCCAGCAGCTTAAATGGGCTAGCCGGACGAGATGAGCAGTTCTTC	CASSLNGLAGRDEQFF
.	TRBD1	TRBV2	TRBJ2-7	TGTGCCAGCAGTGAAAACCAACAGGGGCCCTACGAGCAGTACTTC	CASSENQQGPYEQYF
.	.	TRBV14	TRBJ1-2	TGTGCCAGCAGCCAAGGTAGCCCAACAAGATTAGGTGGCTACACCTTC	CASSQGSPTRLGGYTF
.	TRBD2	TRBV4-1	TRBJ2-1	TGCGCCAGCAGCCAAGTGAGAGCGGGGGATTCCTACAATGAGCAGTTCTTC	CASSQVRAGDSYNEQFF
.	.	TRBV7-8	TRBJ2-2	TGTGCCAGCAGCTCAAGGCGGCTAGCGCCAACCGGGGAGCTGTTTTTT	CASSSRRLAPTGELFF
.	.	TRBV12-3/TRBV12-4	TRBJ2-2	TGTGCCAGCAGTTTAGTTAGCACCGGGGAGCTGTTTTTT	CASSLVSTGELFF
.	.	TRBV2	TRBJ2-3	TGTGCCAGCAGCAAAGAGGCTCTCACAGATACGCAGTATTTT	CASSKEALTDTQYF
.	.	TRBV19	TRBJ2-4	TGTGCCAGTAGTACAGGGCAGAACATTCAGTACTTC	CASSTGQNIQYF
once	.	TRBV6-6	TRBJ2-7	TGTGCCAGCAGTCACAAGATGAACACCTACGAGCAGTACTTC	CASSHKMNTYEQYF
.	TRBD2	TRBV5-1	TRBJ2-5	TGCGCCAGCAGCTGGGGGGGTACCGGCGAGGAGACCCAGTACTTC	CASSWGGTGEETQYF
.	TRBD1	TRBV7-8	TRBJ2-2	TGTGCCAGCAGCAGATACAGGGGGTCCGGGGAGCTGTTTTTT	CASSRYRGSGELFF
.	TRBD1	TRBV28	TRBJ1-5	TGTGCCAGCAGGTCCGGGACAGGGGGTCTATTTGCTAGCAATCAGCCCCAGCATTTT	CASRSGTGGLFASNQPQHF
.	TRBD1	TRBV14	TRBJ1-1	TGTGCCAGCAGCCAAGACAGGGGGTATACTGAAGCTTTCTTT	CASSQDRGYTEAFF
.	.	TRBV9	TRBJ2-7	TGTGCCAGCAGCGCTGTCCCTTACAGCTACGAGCAGTACTTC	CASSAVPYSYEQYF
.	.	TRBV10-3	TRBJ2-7	TGTGCCATCAGTGAGTCCAGGGACGAGCAGTACTTC	CAISESRDEQYF
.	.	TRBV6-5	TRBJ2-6	TGTGCCAGCAGTTACGACAGGTCTGGGGCCAACGTCCTGACTTTC	CASSYDRSGANVLTF
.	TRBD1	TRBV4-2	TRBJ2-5	TGTGCCAGCAGCCAAGGTGCAGGGGGCGGAGAGACCCAGTACTTC	CASSQGAGGGETQYF
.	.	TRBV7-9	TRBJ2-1	TGTGCCAGCAGCGCGGAATCTCACAATGAGCAGTTCTTC	CASSAESHNEQFF
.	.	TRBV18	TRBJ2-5	TGTGCCAGCTCAAACGGGGTTCAAGAGACCCAGTACTTC	CASSNGVQETQYF
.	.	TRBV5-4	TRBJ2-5	TGTGCCAGCAGCTTGGTTCTGACAGGACAAGAGACCCAGTACTTC	CASSLVLTGQETQYF
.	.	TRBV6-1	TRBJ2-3	TGTGCCAGCAGTGAATATAAGGGACTCACAGATACGCAGTATTTT	CASSEYKGLTDTQYF
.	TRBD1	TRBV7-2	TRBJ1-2	TGTGCCAGCAGCAAGAGGACAGGGATTGGCTACACCTTC	CASSKRTGIGYTF
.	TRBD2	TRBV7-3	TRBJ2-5	TGTGCCAGCAGCAGACAGCGGGGGGGCCACCAAGAGACCCAGTACTTC	CASSRQRGGHQETQYF
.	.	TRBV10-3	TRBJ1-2	TGTGCCATCAGTGAGTCGAGGGCAGGCTCCTATGGCTACACCTTC	CAISESRAGSYGYTF
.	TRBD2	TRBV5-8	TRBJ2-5	TGTGCCAGCAACCTGTACGGGGGGGAGAGGGAGACCCAGTACTTC	CASNLYGGERETQYF
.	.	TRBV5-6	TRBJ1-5	TGTGCCAGCAGCACAGTAGATCAGCCCCAGCATTTT	CASSTVDQPQHF
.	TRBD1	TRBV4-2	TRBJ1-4	TGTGCCAGCAGCCAAGGGGGCAGGGGGCGCTGGGAAAAACTGTTTTTT	CASSQGGRGRWEKLFF
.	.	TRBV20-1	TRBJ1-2	TGCAGTGCTAGTCCTCCAGGTTTGGGTTCCTATGGCTACACCTTC	CSASPPGLGSYGYTF
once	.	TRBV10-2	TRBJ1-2	TGCGCCAGCAGTGAGAACCTGGGAGCGGTGGGCTACACCTTC	CASSENLGAVGYTF
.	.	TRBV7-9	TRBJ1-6	TGTGCCAGCAGCCCCGGACAGTCCAGCAATTCACCCCTCCACTTT	CASSPGQSSNSPLHF
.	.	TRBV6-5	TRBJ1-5	TGTGCCAGCAATCGGGGGATCGGTGGCAATCAGCCCCAGCATTTT	CASNRGIGGNQPQHF
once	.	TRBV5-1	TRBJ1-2	TGCGCCAGCAGCTTCCAGGAGGACTATGGCTACACCTTC	CASSFQEDYGYTF
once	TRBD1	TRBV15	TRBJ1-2	TGTGCCACCAGCAGAAACGACAGGGCCTATGGCTACACCTTC	CATSRNDRAYGYTF
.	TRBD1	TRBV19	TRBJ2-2	TGTGCCAGTAGCACAGGGGGTAGTACCGGGGAGCTGTTTTTT	CASSTGGSTGELFF
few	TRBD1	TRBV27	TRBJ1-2	TGTGCCAGCAGTTTATCAACAGGGGGCAAGTATGGCTACACCTTC	CASSLSTGGKYGYTF
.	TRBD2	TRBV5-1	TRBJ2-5	TGCGCCAGCAGCGAAACTAGCGGGGGCCAAGAGACCCAGTACTTC	CASSETSGGQETQYF
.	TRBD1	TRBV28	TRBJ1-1	TGTGCCAGCAGTTTCCCGGGACAGGGGGGGGTGAACACTGAAGCTTTCTTT	CASSFPGQGGVNTEAFF
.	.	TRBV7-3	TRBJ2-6	TGTGCCAGCAGCTTAATGGCCTCTGGGGCCAACGTCCTGACTTTC	CASSLMASGANVLTF
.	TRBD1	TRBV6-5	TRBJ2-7	TGTGCCAGCAGTAGAAGACAGGGCCCCGAGCAGTACTTC	CASSRRQGPEQYF